Following are 14 T cell receptor beta chains from one sample sequenced in a study of blood T cell repertoires in COVID-19. TCRdb keeps only in-frame clones here, not all; method: immunoSEQ multiplex PCR. In the table there are about 140,000 clones, approximately 85% of which are singletons. The specimen was peripheral blood. The receptors come from a man aged 50 to 59 with acute or convalescent COVID-19.

The chain uses TRBV19 and TRBJ2-5; D possibly corresponds to TRBD2 (6 bases). V was clipped by 6 bases and J by 3 bases, with 8 bases between them. This CDR3 has 12 residues. The V gene's germline CDR1 is LNHDA and CDR2 SQIVND (reference sequence). The CDR3 sequence: CASRDYKETQYF. The CDR3, as DNA: TGTGCCAGTAGGGACTACAAAGAGACCCAGTACTTC. Combining the CDR3 with reference TRBV19 and TRBJ2-5 gives the whole variable domain DGGITQSPKYLFRKEGQNVTLSCEQNLNHDAMYWYRQDPGQGLRLIYYSQIVNDFQKGDIAEGYSVSREKKESFPLTVTSAQKNPTAFYLCASRDYKETQYFGPGTRLLVL.

The genes are TRBV18 and TRBJ1-2; 9 nucleotides line up with TRBD1. With 3 bases clipped from V and 2 bases from J, the junction kept 4 bases outside the gene matches. This CDR3 is 15 amino acids long. In germline, CDR1 is KGHSH, CDR2 LQKENI. The CDR3 nucleotides read TGTGCCAGCTCACCCGCCGGGACAGGGAACTATGGCTACACCTTC. Residues: CASSPAGTGNYGYTF.

This sequence joins TRBV6-5 and TRBJ2-1, with TRBD2 matching 9 bases. The V segment lost 7 bases and the J segment 5 bases; nucleotides outside the gene matches: 3. This CDR3 spans 13 amino acids. Looked up from germline, CDR1 is MNHEY and CDR2 is SVGAGI. The CDR3 loop is CASNQRGDNEQFF. In DNA form, the CDR3 reads TGTGCCAGCAACCAGCGGGGGGACAATGAGCAGTTCTTC.

The chain carries TRBV2 and TRBJ2-1; a weak D match, TRBD1 (6 bases). Looked up from germline, CDR1 is SNHLY and CDR2 is FYNNEI. This CDR3 has 16 residues. Trimming shortened V by 8 bases and J by 5 bases, and 22 bases separated the two germline ends. The CDR3 protein is CASSPSDLRGHNEQFF. The CDR3, as DNA: TGTGCCAGCTCCCCCTCGGACCTCAGGGGACACAATGAGCAGTTCTTC.

V usage is TRBV6-1 and J usage is TRBJ1-5; TRBD1 is a possible D gene (6 bases). V was pared by 3 bases and J by 2 bases, with 14 bases between. Germline V gives CDR1 MNHNS, CDR2 SASEGT. The CDR3 length is 16 residues. The CDR3 protein is CASSEMGGHRNQPQHF. CDR3 coding DNA: TGTGCCAGCAGTGAGATGGGGGGGCATCGCAATCAGCCCCAGCATTTT.

The chain uses TRBV21-1 and TRBJ1-5. TRBV21-1 is flagged as a pseudogene. CDR3 size: 11 residues. CDR3 in amino acids: CARYSNQPQHF. In DNA, the CDR3 is TGTGCCAGATATAGCAATCAGCCCCAGCATTTT.

J is TRBJ1-5 and V is TRBV2; D call uncertain. The length of the CDR3 is 14 residues. V was shortened by 5 bases and J by 1 base, with 9 bases between the two germline ends. Germline CDR1 and CDR2: SNHLY and FYNNEI. The CDR3 DNA sequence: TGTGCCAGCAGTCCGAGAGGGAGCAATCAGCCCCAGCATTTT. It is translated as CASSPRGSNQPQHF. Full variable domain (remainder filled in from reference TRBV2 and TRBJ1-5): EPEVTQTPSHQVTQMGQEVILRCVPISNHLYFYWYRQILGQKVEFLVSFYNNEISEKSEIFDDQFSVERPDGSNFTLKIRSTKLEDSAMYFCASSPRGSNQPQHFGDGTRLSIL.

J is TRBJ2-3 and V is TRBV9; maybe TRBD2 (5 bases). In germline, CDR1 is SGDLS, CDR2 YYNGEE. The CDR3 has 16 amino acids. Trimming removed 0 bases from V and 1 base from J, with 12 bases in between. The CDR3 loop reads CASSVERDSGTDTQYF. The DNA of the CDR3 is TGTGCCAGCAGCGTAGAGAGGGATTCAGGCACAGATACGCAGTATTTT.

The V and J genes are TRBV5-4 and TRBJ1-1, with a tentative D call TRBD1 (6 bases). The V end lost 2 bases, the J end lost 0 bases, and 17 bases lay between the germline ends. This CDR3 has 17 amino acids. The germline CDR1 and CDR2 sequences are SGHNT and YYREEE (reference sequence). For the CDR3, the DNA is TGTGCCAGCAGCTTCCAGTCAGGGGCGCGGTTGAACACTGAAGCTTTCTTT. Translation: CASSFQSGARLNTEAFF.

The chain employs TRBV7-8 and TRBJ2-2, with D possibly being TRBD2 (5 bases). There are 16 residues in the CDR3. Germline V gene sequence: CDR1 SGHVS, CDR2 FQNEAQ. V lost 4 bases and J 4 bases, leaving 16 bases between the germline ends. The CDR3 is CASSSPQARGTGELFF. The CDR3 DNA is TGTGCCAGCAGCTCCCCCCAGGCCCGGGGCACCGGGGAGCTGTTTTTT.

The chain combines TRBV5-6 with TRBJ2-5; TRBD1 matches at 7 bases. V shed 4 bases, J shed 2 bases, and the junction held 5 bases outside the gene matches. This CDR3 region has 14 residues. Per germline, CDR1 SGHDT and CDR2 YYEEEE. CDR3 DNA sequence: TGTGCCAGCAGCGCCGGACAGGTTCAAGAGACCCAGTACTTC. This sequence encodes CASSAGQVQETQYF. The variable domain in full, with the rest retrieved from reference TRBV5-6 and TRBJ2-5, is DAGVTQSPTHLIKTRGQQVTLRCSPKSGHDTVSWYQQALGQGPQFIFQYYEEEERQRGNFPDRFSGHQFPNYSSELNVNALLLGDSALYLCASSAGQVQETQYFGPGTRLLVL.

The V gene is TRBV6-5, the J gene TRBJ2-7; 7 positions match TRBD1. Germline V gene lookup returns CDR1 MNHEY and CDR2 SVGAGI. Unmatched junction bases numbered 8, after V lost 0 bases and J lost 6 bases. The CDR3 length is 15 residues. The CDR3 DNA sequence: TGTGCCAGCAGTTACTCACACACAGGGGATAGCGAGCAGTACTTC. The encoded protein is CASSYSHTGDSEQYF.

The chain is built from TRBV5-1 and TRBJ2-3; 11 nucleotides line up with TRBD2. The CDR3 extends over 17 amino acids. The J segment lost 0 bases and the V segment lost 0 bases, leaving 3 bases of the junction unmatched. Looked up from germline, CDR1 is SGHRS and CDR2 is YFSETQ. CDR3 in amino acids: CASSLGLAGMSTDTQYF. The CDR3 nucleotides read TGCGCCAGCAGCTTGGGACTAGCGGGGATGAGCACAGATACGCAGTATTTT.

The rearrangement links TRBV20-1 to TRBJ2-2; a weak D match, TRBD2 (7 bases). CDR3 length equals 13 residues. V lost 3 bases and J lost 6, with 11 bases in between. Germline values: CDR1 DFQATT, CDR2 SNEGSKA (reference sequence). The CDR3 protein is CSASTGRAGELFF. DNA of the CDR3: TGCAGTGCTAGTACAGGGAGGGCCGGGGAGCTGTTTTTT.